One and the same sample provided the 10 T cell receptor beta chains below, sequenced in a study of CD8+CD57+ T cells in acquired aplastic anemia. Both TCR beta VDJ combination and CDR3 sequence profiling were carried out. Genomic DNA was the template for this profiling. TCRdb analysed the reads with MiXCR anew, one entry per CDR3 protein. Of roughly 180,000 distinct CDR3 sequences in the sample, 50% to 75% are singletons; the top ten hold around 42%. Sequenced: sorted CD4+, CD8+, or CD8+CD57+ T cells (not recorded which) from PBMCs. These receptors were collected from a human donor with severe aplastic anemia or a healthy control (not recorded which).

The rearrangement joins TRBV7-9 to TRBJ2-7; TRBD1 matches 8 bases. V lost 5 bases and J lost 4; bases outside the gene matches: 7. Germline assignment: CDR1 SEHNR and CDR2 FQNEAQ (reference sequence). This CDR3 contains 14 residues. CDR3 DNA sequence: TGTGCCAGCAGCACCGACAGGGGCCGGTACGAGCAGTACTTC. Translation: CASSTDRGRYEQYF. The entire variable domain, with the rest obtained from reference TRBV7-9 and TRBJ2-7, is as follows: DTGVSQNPRHKITKRGQNVTFRCDPISEHNRLYWYRQTLGQGPEFLTYFQNEAQLEKSRLLSDRFSAERPKGSFSTLEIQRTEQGDSAMYLCASSTDRGRYEQYFGPGTRLTVT.

This chain connects TRBV7-9 to TRBJ2-7, with D possibly being TRBD2 (5 bases). V dropped 4 bases and J dropped 0 bases, with 13 bases sitting between them. The CDR3 has 15 residues. Per germline, CDR1 SEHNR and CDR2 FQNEAQ (reference sequence). The CDR3 sequence is CASSSRAESSYEQYF. The CDR3 DNA sequence: TGTGCCAGCAGCTCCCGAGCGGAGAGCTCCTACGAGCAGTACTTC. Based on the CDR3 plus reference TRBV7-9 and TRBJ2-7, the full variable domain is DTGVSQNPRHKITKRGQNVTFRCDPISEHNRLYWYRQTLGQGPEFLTYFQNEAQLEKSRLLSDRFSAERPKGSFSTLEIQRTEQGDSAMYLCASSSRAESSYEQYFGPGTRLTVT.

The V gene is TRBV5-1, the J gene TRBJ1-1; D gene unclear. The germline V gene encodes CDR1 SGHRS and CDR2 YFSETQ. V was pared by 0 bases and J by 1 base, with 7 bases between. CDR3 size: 14 residues. CDR3 sequence (DNA): TGCGCCAGCAGCTTGGGGAAACAGAACACTGAAGCTTTCTTT. Encoded protein: CASSLGKQNTEAFF.

This sequence joins TRBV29-1 and TRBJ2-5; 8 bases map to TRBD2. The CDR3 totals 12 residues. V dropped 8 bases and J dropped 3; count of bases not matched to a gene: 5. Germline loops: CDR1 SQVTM, CDR2 ANQGSEA. The CDR3 reads CSLTGGEETQYF. CDR3 sequence (DNA): TGCAGCCTAACGGGGGGGGAAGAGACCCAGTACTTC.

As DNA, the CDR3 is TGTGCCAGCAGTTTTACTAGCGGGGGGATAGCCAAAAACACCATATATTTT. Protein: CASSFTSGGIAKNTIYF. The genes are TRBV7-9 and TRBJ1-3; D is possibly TRBD1 (5 bases). Germline V lookup: CDR1 SEHNR, CDR2 FQNEAQ (reference sequence). The CDR3 runs 17 residues. V lost 6 bases to trimming and J lost 6 bases, with 24 bases between them.

By proportion, this clonotype is medium-sized. The J gene is TRBJ1-5, the V gene TRBV10-3, with D unclear. CDR1 and CDR2 (germline): ENHRY, SYGVKD. V dropped 4 bases and J dropped 11 bases, with 15 bases sitting between them. The CDR3 contains 13 residues. The CDR3 nucleotides read TGTGCCATCAGTGCCCCGCCCTCAGACGCCCAGCATTTT. The encoded protein is CAISAPPSDAQHF.

The rearrangement links TRBV2 to TRBJ2-7; D unresolved. The CDR3 runs 12 residues. Germline values: CDR1 SNHLY, CDR2 FYNNEI. V shed 4 bases and J shed 0 bases, with 4 bases lying between them. In DNA, the CDR3 is TGTGCCAGCAGTGTGAGCTCCTACGAGCAGTACTTC. This codes for CASSVSSYEQYF.

V usage is TRBV2 and J usage is TRBJ2-3; D remains ambiguous. Trimming shortened V by 5 bases and J by 0 bases, and 9 bases separated the two germline ends. CDR3 length: 14 amino acids. Germline CDR1 reads SNHLY; CDR2 reads FYNNEI. The CDR3 nucleotides are TGTGCCAGCAGTCGGGTTGCTAGCACAGATACGCAGTATTTT. Protein product: CASSRVASTDTQYF.

This chain joins TRBV24-1 and TRBJ2-1, with TRBD2 identical over 7 bases. Per the germline V gene, CDR1 is KGHDR and CDR2 is SFDVKD. The CDR3 is 15 residues long. The V gene end was trimmed by 3 bases and the J gene end by 4 bases; junction bases not matched to a gene: 5. CDR3 bases: TGTGCCACCAGTGATGGTGGACTAGATTACAATGAGCAGTTCTTC. Translating gives CATSDGGLDYNEQFF.

The chain links TRBV15 to TRBJ2-7, with D perhaps TRBD2 (6 bases). Germline CDR1 LNHNV, CDR2 YYDKDF (reference sequence). V lost 1 base and J lost 5, with 12 bases in between. The length of the CDR3 is 14 residues. The CDR3 spells CATSRAGVSNEQYF. As DNA, the CDR3 is TGTGCCACCAGCAGAGCGGGAGTCTCTAACGAGCAGTACTTC.